This T cell receptor (beta chain) was identified in a study of T cell repertoires in cytomegalovirus infection. J gave up 1 base and V 4 bases, and 5 bases lay outside the gene matches. Germline V gives CDR1 SGHKS, CDR2 YYEKEE (reference sequence). The CDR3 sequence is 15 residues long. This clonotype was counted only a few times. TCRdb analysed the reads with MiXCR anew, one entry per CDR3 protein. The sample contains 680,000 or so distinct CDR3 sequences, approximately 34% of which appear only once. The rearrangement joins TRBV5-5 to TRBJ2-3, with 8 bases that match TRBD1. Sequencing was carried out using PBMCs. The TCR comes from a human donor in good health (CMV status not recorded). Some clones in this sample may be carry-over from other donors' samples. The CDR3 DNA follows: TGTGCCAGCAGCCACGACAGGGGCGGCACAGATACGCAGTATTTT. Its translation: CASSHDRGGTDTQYF.